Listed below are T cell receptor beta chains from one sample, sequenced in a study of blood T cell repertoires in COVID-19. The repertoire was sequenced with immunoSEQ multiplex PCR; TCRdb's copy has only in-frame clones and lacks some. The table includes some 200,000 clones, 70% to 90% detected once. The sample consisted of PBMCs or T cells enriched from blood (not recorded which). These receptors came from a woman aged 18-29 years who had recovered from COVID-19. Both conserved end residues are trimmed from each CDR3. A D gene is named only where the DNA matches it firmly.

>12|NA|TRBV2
ASKRLASLNEQF
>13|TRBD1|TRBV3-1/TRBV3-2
ASSLKDRGDYEQY
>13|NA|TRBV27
ASSAIATYTDTQY
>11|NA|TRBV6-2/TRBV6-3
ASSFSASYEQY
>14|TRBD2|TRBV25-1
ASSELLAGGTGELF
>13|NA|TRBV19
ASSKQGFWAGELF
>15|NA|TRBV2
ASSEGARVRGTDTQY
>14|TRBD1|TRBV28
ASTPTGWMENTEAF
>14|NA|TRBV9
ASSVAQGSGPDTQY
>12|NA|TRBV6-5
ASSRDRGTGELF
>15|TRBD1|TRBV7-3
ASSFNTGGSGANVLT
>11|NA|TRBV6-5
ASSLRTVYEQY
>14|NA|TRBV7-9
ASSFLMAGSSYEQY
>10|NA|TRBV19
ASSNIGYGYT
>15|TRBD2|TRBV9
ASSVEFGGGPYNEQF
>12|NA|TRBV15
ATSRGWGDTEAF
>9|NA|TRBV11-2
ASSETDTQY
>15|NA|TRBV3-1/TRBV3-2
ASSQERGTRVNSPLH
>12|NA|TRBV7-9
ASSPGRGNEKLF
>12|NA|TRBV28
ASSRRGRNTEAF
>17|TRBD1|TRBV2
ASGGFWDRVPTSQETQY
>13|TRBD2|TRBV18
ASSPKREGNNEQF
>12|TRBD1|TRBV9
AISQGANTGELF
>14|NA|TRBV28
ASSSLPLGQRTEAF
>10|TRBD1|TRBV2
ASGDRAPEAF
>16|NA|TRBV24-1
ATSDQRERAGLTDTQY
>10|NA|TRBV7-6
ASSASSGPQH
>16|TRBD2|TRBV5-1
ASSLWGVSGSGGNEQF
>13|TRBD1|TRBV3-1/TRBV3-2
ASSQLGDRSNEQY
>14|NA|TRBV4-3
ASSQDRGRSTDTQY
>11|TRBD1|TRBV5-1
ASSWGQGAEQY
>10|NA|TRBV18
ASSIYTGELF
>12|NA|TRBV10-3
AIRKGLSAGELF
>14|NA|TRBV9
ASSVDQQGLDYGYT
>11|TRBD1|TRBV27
ASSGTGGIEQY
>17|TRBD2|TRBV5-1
ASSGFPGTSGRGTDTQY
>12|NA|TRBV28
ASRLPQGSYEQY
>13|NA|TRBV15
ATSRPQGFSQPQH
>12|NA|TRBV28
ASPPTGSSYEQY
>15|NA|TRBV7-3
ASSPSPARGSAGELF
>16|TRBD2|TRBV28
ASSLPTSGTNPYNEQF
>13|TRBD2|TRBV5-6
ASQAWGLNTGELF
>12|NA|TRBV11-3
ASSPTARSDTQY
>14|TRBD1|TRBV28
ASSLFRAGGTGELF
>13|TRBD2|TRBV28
ASSSEREISYEQY
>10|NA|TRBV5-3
ARSPRDYGYT
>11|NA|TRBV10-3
AISTGTNEKLF
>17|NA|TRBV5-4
ASSSGPNRTGRVSYEQY
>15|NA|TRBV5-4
ASRDGGISGGTDTQY
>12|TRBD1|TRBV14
ASSRGTANEKLF
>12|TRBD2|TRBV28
ASSPSGSPDTQY
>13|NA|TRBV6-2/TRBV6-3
ASSPEYGRREKLF
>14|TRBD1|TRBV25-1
ASSEGQGVIHTEAF
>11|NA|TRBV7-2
ASSLQGGGEQY
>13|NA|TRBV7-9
ASSPNTGLNSPLH
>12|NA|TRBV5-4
ASSLEAMNTEAF
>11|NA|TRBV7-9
ASSPSWQYEQY
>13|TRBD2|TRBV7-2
ASSLRLATTDTQY